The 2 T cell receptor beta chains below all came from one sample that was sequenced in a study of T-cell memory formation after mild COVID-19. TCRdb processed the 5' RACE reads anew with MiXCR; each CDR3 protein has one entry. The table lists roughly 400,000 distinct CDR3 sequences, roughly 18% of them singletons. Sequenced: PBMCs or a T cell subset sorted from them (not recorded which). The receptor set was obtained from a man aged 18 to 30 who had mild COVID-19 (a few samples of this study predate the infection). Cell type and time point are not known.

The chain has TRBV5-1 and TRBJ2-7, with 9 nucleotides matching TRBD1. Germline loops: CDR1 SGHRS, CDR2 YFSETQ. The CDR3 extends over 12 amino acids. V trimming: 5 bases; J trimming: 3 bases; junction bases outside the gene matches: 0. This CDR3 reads CASRGQGYEQYF. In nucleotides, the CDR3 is TGCGCCAGCAGGGGACAGGGCTACGAGCAGTACTTC.

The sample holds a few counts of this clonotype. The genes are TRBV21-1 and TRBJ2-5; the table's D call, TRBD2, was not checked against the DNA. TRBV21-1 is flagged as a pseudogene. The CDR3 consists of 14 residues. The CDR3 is CASSRTRATVTQYF. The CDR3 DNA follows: TGTGCCAGCAGCAGGACTAGAGCCACCGTAACCCAGTACTTC.